The 15 T cell receptor beta chains below all came from one sample that was sequenced in a study of vaccination and CD4 T cells after COVID-19. Specified treatment: roughly ten-day PBMC culture with coronavirus spike peptide pools or control peptides (ViraFEST assay). Sequence data for DNA of cultured CD4+ T cells were generated by the Oncomine TCR Beta short-read assay. One entry per CDR3 protein results from TCRdb running MiXCR on the PCR reads. The data contain over 10,000 distinct CDR3 sequences, about 40% of them singletons. Their recognized antigens are unknown. The sample in question was CD4+ T cells from blood, cultured in vitro, obtained after SARS-CoV-2 vaccination. These receptor sequences come from a human donor who had recovered from COVID-19.

V and J are TRBV7-8 and TRBJ1-5; D is unresolved. In germline, CDR1 is SGHVS, CDR2 FQNEAQ. The CDR3 sequence is 14 residues long. V lost 2 bases to trimming and J lost 6 bases, with 11 bases between them. The CDR3 coding sequence is TGTGCCAGCAGCTTATCCGGGGAGTTTCAGCCCCAGCATTTT. Its protein is CASSLSGEFQPQHF.

The J gene is TRBJ1-2, the V gene TRBV20-1; the D gene is possibly TRBD1 (5 bases). This CDR3 region has 14 residues. Trimming shortened V by 8 bases and J by 0 bases, and 16 bases separated the two germline ends. CDR1 and CDR2 (germline): DFQATT, SNEGSKA (reference sequence). In DNA, the CDR3 is TGCAGTCCTTGGGGGGGGTTAGCTAACTATGGCTACACCTTC. Translating it yields CSPWGGLANYGYTF.

The chain couples TRBV7-9 to TRBJ1-6, with D unresolved. Trimming pared 5 bases from V and 5 bases from J, leaving 4 bases between. Germline CDR1 reads SEHNR; CDR2 reads FQNEAQ (reference sequence). The CDR3 runs 12 residues. CDR3 in amino acids: CASSRNNSPLHF. The DNA of the CDR3 is TGTGCCAGCAGCAGGAATAATTCACCCCTCCACTTT.

This clonotype was counted between two and nine times. CDR3 loop: CASSLIPGQGDNTF. The CDR3 DNA sequence: TGTGCCAGCAGCTTGATACCGGGGCAGGGGGACAACACCTTC. This chain joins TRBV11-3 and TRBJ1-2; 7 nucleotides align to TRBD1. The CDR3 has 14 residues. Germline V gene sequence: CDR1 SGHNT, CDR2 YENEEA. The trim removed 3 bases at V and 12 bases at J, leaving 13 bases unmatched.

The gene calls are TRBV7-9 and TRBJ2-1; D is possibly TRBD2 (5 bases). Trimming removed 7 bases at V and 10 bases at J, with 11 bases between. Per germline, CDR1 SEHNR and CDR2 FQNEAQ (reference sequence). This CDR3 contains 11 residues. The CDR3 sequence: CASTPKREQFF. The CDR3 nucleotides are TGTGCCAGCACCCCTAAGCGGGAGCAGTTCTTC.

This chain joins TRBV5-1 and TRBJ2-5, with D tentatively TRBD2 (6 bases). The CDR3 is 14 amino acids. The germline CDR1 and CDR2 sequences are SGHRS and YFSETQ. V was trimmed by 0 bases and J by 3 bases, leaving 9 bases between them. The CDR3 DNA is TGCGCCAGCAGCTTGGGTCCGGGGGAAGAGACCCAGTACTTC. Its translation: CASSLGPGEETQYF.

This clonotype was seen more than once but under ten times. V usage is TRBV6-5 and J usage is TRBJ2-3; D remains ambiguous. Germline CDR1 MNHEY, CDR2 SVGAGI. The CDR3 runs to 17 residues. Trimming cost V 0 bases and J 4 bases, with 17 bases left between them. CDR3 protein: CASSYSKLRSAADTQYF. The CDR3 DNA reads TGTGCCAGCAGTTACTCGAAATTGAGGAGCGCGGCAGATACGCAGTATTTT.

In this sample, this clonotype is medium-sized (0.01 to 0.1%). V usage is TRBV20-1 and J usage is TRBJ1-5, with a possible D match to TRBD1 (6 bases). Germline CDR1 and CDR2: DFQATT and SNEGSKA (reference sequence). V was clipped by 6 bases and J by 6 bases, with 15 bases between them. The CDR3 is 13 amino acids. CDR3 amino acids: CSATQGFAQPQHF. The CDR3 coding sequence is TGCAGTGCAACTCAGGGGTTCGCTCAGCCCCAGCATTTT.

In this sample, this clonotype turned up a few times. This sequence joins TRBV6-1 and TRBJ1-2; 7 nucleotides line up with TRBD1. The germline gives CDR1 MNHNS, CDR2 SASEGT. This CDR3 has 16 amino acids. The ends lost 8 bases at V and 1 base at J; junction bases unmatched: 13. CDR3 amino acids: CASCRAGGVDNYGYTF. The CDR3 region has the DNA TGTGCCAGCTGCCGGGCAGGGGGTGTAGATAACTATGGCTACACCTTC.

The chain has TRBV2 and TRBJ2-5, with 7 bases that match TRBD2. Losses at the gene ends were 7 bases for V and 1 base for J; bases not matched to a gene: 9. The germline gives CDR1 SNHLY, CDR2 FYNNEI. The CDR3 has 15 residues. The CDR3 DNA reads TGTGCCAGCAATAAGGGGCTAGCGGTCCAAGAGACCCAGTACTTC. Its protein is CASNKGLAVQETQYF.

By sample share, this clonotype is medium-sized. This chain links TRBV27 with TRBJ1-1; 7 nucleotides align to TRBD1. The CDR3 has 13 residues. V lost 3 bases and J lost 5; bases outside the gene matches: 3. CDR1 and CDR2 (germline): MNHEY, SMNVEV (reference sequence). For the CDR3, the DNA is TGTGCCAGCAGTTTCCTGACAGGGACTGAAGCTTTCTTT. It encodes CASSFLTGTEAFF.

In its sample, this clonotype was seen a few times. The genes are TRBV19 and TRBJ1-1; the D gene is possibly TRBD1 (6 bases). V dropped 4 bases and J dropped 1 base, with 7 bases sitting between them. CDR3 length: 13 residues. CDR1 LNHDA and CDR2 SQIVND come from the germline V gene (reference sequence). CDR3: CASSRTANTEAFF. In nucleotides, the CDR3 is TGTGCCAGTAGTAGGACAGCGAACACTGAAGCTTTCTTT.

This clonotype was seen a handful of times. J is TRBJ2-5 and V is TRBV5-1, with unresolved D. Germline CDR1 SGHRS, CDR2 YFSETQ. The CDR3 is made up of 11 amino acids. V dropped 4 bases and J dropped 3 bases, with 4 bases sitting between them. The CDR3 coding sequence is TGCGCCAGCAGCGATAAAGAGACCCAGTACTTC. As protein: CASSDKETQYF.

The rearrangement joins TRBV10-3 to TRBJ1-2; D is possibly TRBD1 (6 bases). V lost 6 bases and J 4 bases, leaving 15 bases between the germline ends. The V gene's germline CDR1 is ENHRY and CDR2 SYGVKD. This CDR3 comprises 14 residues. The CDR3 loop reads CAIRLTGGGYGYTF. The CDR3 DNA reads as TGTGCCATCAGGTTGACAGGAGGGGGCTATGGCTACACCTTC.

The table lists this clonotype with a few counts. The rearrangement links TRBV28 to TRBJ2-5; D possibly corresponds to TRBD1 (5 bases). Germline V gives CDR1 MDHEN, CDR2 SYDVKM. The CDR3 covers 11 residues. V was trimmed by 6 bases and J by 7 bases, leaving 9 bases between them. The CDR3 sequence: CASRETVTQYF. The CDR3 DNA reads TGTGCCAGCAGGGAGACAGTGACCCAGTACTTC.